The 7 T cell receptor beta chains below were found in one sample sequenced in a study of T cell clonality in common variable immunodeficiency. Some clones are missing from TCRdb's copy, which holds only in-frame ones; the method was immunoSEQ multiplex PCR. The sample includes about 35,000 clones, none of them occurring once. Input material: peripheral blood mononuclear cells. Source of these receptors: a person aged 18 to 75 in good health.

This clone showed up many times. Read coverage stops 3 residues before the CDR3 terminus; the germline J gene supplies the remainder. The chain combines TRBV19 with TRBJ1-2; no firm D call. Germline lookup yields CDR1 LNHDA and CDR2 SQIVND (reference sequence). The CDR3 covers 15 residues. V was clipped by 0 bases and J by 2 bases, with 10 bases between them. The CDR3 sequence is CASSIDGLQNYGYTF. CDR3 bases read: TGTGCCAGTAGTATAGATGGCTTGCAGAACTATGGC.

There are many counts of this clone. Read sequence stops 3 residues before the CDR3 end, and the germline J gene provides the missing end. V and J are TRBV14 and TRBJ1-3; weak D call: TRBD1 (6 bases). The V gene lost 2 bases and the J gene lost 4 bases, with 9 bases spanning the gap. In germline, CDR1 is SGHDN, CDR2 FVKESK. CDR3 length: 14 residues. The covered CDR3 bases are TGTGCCAGCAGCCAAAACAGGGCGGGAAACACC. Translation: CASSQNRAGNT. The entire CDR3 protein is CASSQNRAGNTIYF.

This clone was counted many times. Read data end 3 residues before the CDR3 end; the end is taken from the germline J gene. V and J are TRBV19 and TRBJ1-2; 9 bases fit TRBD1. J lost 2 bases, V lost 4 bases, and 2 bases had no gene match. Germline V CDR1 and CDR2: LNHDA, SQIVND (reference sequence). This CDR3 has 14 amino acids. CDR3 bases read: TGTGCCAGTAGTAGGGACAGGGCGAACTATGGC. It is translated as CASSRDRANYG. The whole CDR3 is CASSRDRANYGYTF.

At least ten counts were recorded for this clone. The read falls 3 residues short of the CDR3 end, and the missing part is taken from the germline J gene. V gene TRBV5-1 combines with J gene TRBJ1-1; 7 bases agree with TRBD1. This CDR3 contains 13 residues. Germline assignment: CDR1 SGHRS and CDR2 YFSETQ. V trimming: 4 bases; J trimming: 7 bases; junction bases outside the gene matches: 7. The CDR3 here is CASSPGTALEAFF. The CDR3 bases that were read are TGCGCCAGCAGCCCGGGGACAGCGCTTGAA.

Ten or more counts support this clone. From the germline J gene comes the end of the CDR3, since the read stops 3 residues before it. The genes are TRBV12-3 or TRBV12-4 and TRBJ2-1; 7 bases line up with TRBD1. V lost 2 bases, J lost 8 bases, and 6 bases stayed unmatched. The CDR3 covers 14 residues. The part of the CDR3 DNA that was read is TGTGCCAGCAGTTTAAAGGGGGCAGGGGATGAG. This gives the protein CASSLKGAGDE. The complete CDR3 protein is CASSLKGAGDEQFF.

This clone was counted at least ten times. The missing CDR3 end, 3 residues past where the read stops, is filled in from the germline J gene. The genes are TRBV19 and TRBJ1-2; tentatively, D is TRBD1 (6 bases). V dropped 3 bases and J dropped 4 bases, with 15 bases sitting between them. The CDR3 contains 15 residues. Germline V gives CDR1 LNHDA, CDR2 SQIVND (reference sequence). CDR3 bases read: TGTGCCAGTAGTATCGCCTACAGGGTAATCTATGGC. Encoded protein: CASSIAYRVIYG. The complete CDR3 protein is CASSIAYRVIYGYTF.

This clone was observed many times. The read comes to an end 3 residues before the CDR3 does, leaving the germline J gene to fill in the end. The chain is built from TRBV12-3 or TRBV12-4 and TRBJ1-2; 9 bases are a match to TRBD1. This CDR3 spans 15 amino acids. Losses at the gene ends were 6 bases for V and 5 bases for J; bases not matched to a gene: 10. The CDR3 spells CASSRNRGLVYGYTF. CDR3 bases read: TGTGCCAGCAGCCGCAACAGGGGGCTGGTTTATGGC.